The source of this T cell receptor beta chain is a study of human T cells and chemical hapten exposure (dated by TCRdb to about 2021). Concerning the study at large: For sensitization, 2% DPC in acetone was applied to a 2 cm by 2 cm area of upper inner arm skin. Patch testing was performed on the upper back with Finn chambers containing 0.01% DPC, and the patch tests were scored after 6 days according to International Contact Dermatitis Research Group standards. Libraries were pooled for sequencing, and variation in per-sample TCR yields was attributed mainly to small differences in library volumes within the pool. Throughout the study period of around 25 weeks, patients also received therapeutic DPC doses to the scalp every week. The study tracked peripheral blood TCR repertoire changes in vivo during primary and secondary sensitization to the hapten diphenylcyclopropenone (DPC) in alopecia patients. Blood for TCR sequencing was provided by twenty-nine alopecia patients at one to four time points (pre-sensitization, 2, 6 and 24 weeks). Most of the patients in the cohort were female, and the cohort covered alopecia areata with under or over 50% scalp involvement, alopecia totalis and alopecia universalis. Blood samples were taken from patients before sensitization (week 0) and at 2, 6 and about 24 weeks after DPC sensitization. On the study overall, not on this receptor specifically: Expanded TCRs formed significantly more large CDR3 similarity clusters than pre-sensitization or healthy control sets, consistent with antigen-driven responses. All patients had alopecia, a presumed autoimmune disease, so their immune response might differ from that of healthy individuals. Patch test score was positively correlated with the number of PT1 expanded TCRs, with significance at thresholds 8, 16 and 32 but not at 4. Repeated subsampling changed both the strength of the expansion versus patch-test correlation and the threshold at which that correlation became significant. No change with DPC sensitization was found in the number of TCRs above 1 in 1000 frequency, and no evidence of global repertoire structure alterations was found.

What the time point label conveys for this sample: pre-sensitization, week 0. This specimen's treatment or condition label, interpreted: therapeutic diphenylcyclopropenone sensitization with weekly scalp DPC. At every patch-test visit, the blood draw took place before the patch test was put on. Eligible patients were aged 18 to 70, diagnosed with alopecia, deemed suitable for DPC therapy, and excluded if pregnant. Total RNA was isolated from unfractionated whole blood collected in Tempus Blood RNA tubes. At the junction V is shortened by 1 base and J by 3 bases, with 11 bases in between. Counted from cysteine to phenylalanine, this CDR3 has 15 amino acids. Only CDR3 DNA is held: 45 bases, read in frame from base 1. CDR1 and CDR2 are drawn from the germline V gene: LGHNA, YSLEER. This clonotype appeared many times. Which antigen it targets is not known. No much larger clonotype is one base removed from it; base qualities were not supplied.

Preparation of the library involved RACE. Sequencing instrument: NextSeq 500. During library preparation, unique molecular identifiers were attached to individual cDNA molecules so that TCRs could be counted in a quantitative, reproducible way. Each blood RNA sample was used to sequence both TCR alpha and TCR beta chains. Regarding the original processing steps: Samples had a median of roughly 100,000 TCRs, with a range from about 23,224 to 750,000. The Decombinator software suite was used to annotate V, J and CDR3 in the TCR reads. For the PS versus PT1 abundance plots, all samples were subsampled to the same number of TCRs (28,000). Expanded TCRs were defined as absent before sensitization and observed at least eight times at the 2-week time point. TCRdb itself trimmed the public reads at Q25 with fastp, ran MiXCR and retained productive beta chains. Each entry is one CDR3 protein sequence, shown with its most common DNA and genes. V and J calls and clone size were set by TCRdb, not the authors. The sample includes over 300,000 distinct CDR3 sequences, with approximately 5.1% observed a single time. Of the sample, 2.5% to 3% falls within the top ten clones.

This TCR came from a woman in her forties or fifties with alopecia areata. Some clones in this sample may be carry-over from other donors' samples. This chain is built from TRBV4-3 and TRBJ2-3, with TRBD1 perhaps the D gene, on 6 matching bases. Sequences were derived from whole blood, sampled in connection with sensitization to the hapten diphenylcyclopropenone (DPC). DNA sequence: TGCGCCAGCAGCCAAGTCAGGGGAAGGACAGATACGCAGTATTTT. It translates to CASSQVRGRTDTQYF.